Listed here are 23 T cell receptor beta chains from one sample, sequenced in a study of liver allograft versus peripheral blood T cells. Whole-study context: Transplanted livers held T cell receptor repertoires, and these were compared with repertoires in recipients' peripheral blood.

TCRdb redid the calling of the reads with MiXCR, one entry per CDR3 protein. The table includes fewer than 11,000 distinct CDR3 sequences, about a fifth detected once. The origin of the receptors is a human patient who had a liver transplant. Certain T cells may be donor cells from the graft.

The gene calls are TRBV20-1 and TRBJ1-5, with D possibly matching TRBD1 (5 bases). Trimming pared 5 bases from V and 4 bases from J, leaving 21 bases between. The CDR3 covers 16 residues. CDR1 and CDR2 from the germline V gene are DFQATT and SNEGSKA (reference sequence). CDR3 bases: TGCAGTGCTCGCACCCACGGGAGACAGTTAAATCAGCCCCAGCATTTT. It translates to CSARTHGRQLNQPQHF.

This clonotype counts as medium-sized. The chain combines TRBV18 with TRBJ2-7, with D perhaps TRBD1 (6 bases). The germline gives CDR1 KGHSH, CDR2 LQKENI. The CDR3 spans 14 residues. The germline V and J ends were trimmed by 3 bases and 6 bases, with 15 bases remaining between them. For the CDR3, the DNA is TGTGCCAGCTCACCTAAATTGACAGGCTCCGAGCAGTACTTC. This codes for CASSPKLTGSEQYF.

V and J are TRBV6-5 and TRBJ1-5; D uncertain. V lost 4 bases and J lost 0, with 19 bases in between. This CDR3 is built from 18 residues. The germline V gene has CDR1 MNHEY and CDR2 SVGAGI. CDR3 in amino acids: CASSFPFWATYSNQPQHF. CDR3 sequence (DNA): TGTGCCAGCAGTTTCCCGTTTTGGGCAACATATAGCAATCAGCCCCAGCATTTT.

This chain uses TRBV9 with TRBJ1-4, with TRBD1 matching 7 bases. This CDR3 comprises 14 residues. V trimming: 2 bases; J trimming: 6 bases; junction bases outside the gene matches: 4. From germline, CDR1 is SGDLS and CDR2 YYNGEE. CDR3: CASSVYQGDEKLFF. The CDR3 DNA follows: TGTGCCAGCAGCGTGTATCAGGGGGATGAAAAACTGTTTTTT.

This clonotype is medium-sized by share. The chain employs TRBV29-1 and TRBJ1-1; the match to TRBD1 covers 7 bases. Germline-derived CDR1 and CDR2 are SQVTM and ANQGSEA. The V gene end was trimmed by 6 bases and the J gene end by 2 bases; junction bases not matched to a gene: 9. The CDR3 extends over 14 amino acids. The CDR3 DNA is TGCAGCGTGGACATGGGACAGATAAACACTGAAGCTTTCTTT. Translated, it gives CSVDMGQINTEAFF.

V usage is TRBV19 and J usage is TRBJ2-1; 11 positions match TRBD2. The CDR3 consists of 16 residues. CDR1 LNHDA and CDR2 SQIVND come from the germline V gene (reference sequence). Germline trimming cut 7 bases from V and 1 base from J; bases unmatched to any gene: 6. The CDR3 loop reads CASTPTSGVSYNEQFF. CDR3 bases: TGTGCCAGTACTCCGACTAGCGGGGTATCCTACAATGAGCAGTTCTTC.

The V gene is TRBV20-1, the J gene TRBJ2-1, with D tentatively TRBD2 (5 bases). The CDR3 has 14 residues. Between the trimmed V and J ends, which lost 6 bases and 5 bases, there was a span of 17 bases. Germline CDR1 DFQATT, CDR2 SNEGSKA (reference sequence). The CDR3 sequence: CSAPGSTGDNEQFF. CDR3 sequence (DNA): TGCAGTGCGCCGGGATCCACCGGGGACAATGAGCAGTTCTTC.

The chain couples TRBV13 to TRBJ2-7; D unresolved. The germline V gene encodes CDR1 PRHDT and CDR2 FYEKMQ (reference sequence). The CDR3 sequence is 12 residues long. The V and J ends lost 4 bases and 7 bases respectively, with 11 bases between them. As DNA, the CDR3 is TGTGCCAGCAGCTATCCCCTGGGGGAGCAGTACTTC. Amino acid sequence: CASSYPLGEQYF.

The gene calls are TRBV12-3 or TRBV12-4 and TRBJ1-5; the D is unclear. V lost 6 bases and J lost 6, with 15 bases in between. The CDR3 contains 14 residues. DNA for the CDR3: TGTGCCAGCAGCGCCACCGGTATTAGTCAGCCCCAGCATTTT. Translated: CASSATGISQPQHF.

On this clonotype: Only one base separates this from a far larger clonotype, so it likely reflects a read error. The chain is built from TRBV6-5 and TRBJ2-3; possibly TRBD1 for D (6 bases). The germline CDR1 and CDR2 sequences are MNHEY and SVGAGI. Trimming shortened V by 10 bases and J by 1 base, and 21 bases separated the two germline ends. The CDR3 is 16 residues long. CDR3 in DNA: TGTGCCATCGGATCAAATAGAGGGGGAGGCACAGATACGCAGTATTTT. It yields the protein CAIGSNRGGGTDTQYF.

This rearrangement joins TRBV6-1 to TRBJ2-7, with D possibly matching TRBD2 (6 bases). Trimming took off 10 bases at V and 5 bases at J, with 21 bases between the two ends. This CDR3 comprises 14 residues. CDR1 and CDR2 (germline): MNHNS, SASEGT. The CDR3 nucleotides read TGTGCCACCCTCCCCCCGGGAGAAAGAAACGAGCAGTACTTC. Its protein product is CATLPPGERNEQYF.

Regarding this clonotype: This clone may be a read error of a much larger clone one base away. The chain is built from TRBV6-5 and TRBJ1-3; TRBD1 matches at 7 bases. The CDR3 length is 18 residues. From germline, CDR1 is MNHEY and CDR2 SVGAGI. Here the CDR3 DNA reads TGTGCCAGCAGAAGAAACGTCCCGGGACAGTACTCTGGAATCACCATATATTTT. Residues: CASRRNVPGQYSGITIYF.

Sample share makes this clonotype medium-sized. The gene calls are TRBV6-6 and TRBJ2-5, with a possible D match to TRBD1 (5 bases). The germline gives CDR1 MNHNY, CDR2 SVGAGI (reference sequence). This CDR3 spans 14 amino acids. Deletions cut 0 bases from V and 5 bases from J, with 10 bases between. In nucleotides, the CDR3 is TGTGCCAGCAGTTACTCCGACAGTTCGGAGACCCAGTACTTC. Encoded protein: CASSYSDSSETQYF.

By share of the sample, this clonotype is medium-sized. The gene calls are TRBV30 and TRBJ2-6, with D perhaps TRBD1 (6 bases). The length of the CDR3 is 14 residues. In germline, CDR1 is GTSNPN, CDR2 SVGIG (reference sequence). V lost 5 bases and J 0 bases, leaving 8 bases between the germline ends. DNA of the CDR3: TGTGCCTGGCAGACAGGCTCTGGGGCCAACGTCCTGACTTTC. This codes for CAWQTGSGANVLTF.

This clonotype is medium-sized in the sample. The chain has TRBV10-3 and TRBJ2-1; the D gene could be TRBD1 or TRBD2 (5 bases each). The V gene's germline CDR1 is ENHRY and CDR2 SYGVKD. V lost 4 bases, J lost 8 bases, and 21 bases lay in between. This CDR3 region has 16 residues. CDR3 protein: CAISGRRDRADDEQFF. The CDR3 nucleotides read TGTGCCATCAGTGGTCGAAGGGACCGAGCTGACGATGAGCAGTTCTTC.

This clonotype has only a few counts. The CDR3 DNA is TGTGCCAGCAGCTTGCCGAACAGGGGGCTCAGAGAGCAGTACTTC. This codes for CASSLPNRGLREQYF. V is TRBV5-4 and J is TRBJ2-7; TRBD1 agrees at 9 bases. Trimming removed 1 base from V and 7 bases from J; junction bases left unmatched: 9. CDR3 length equals 15 residues. Germline V CDR1 and CDR2: SGHNT, YYREEE (reference sequence). Filled out from reference TRBV5-4 and TRBJ2-7, the complete variable domain reads ETGVTQSPTHLIKTRGQQVTLRCSSQSGHNTVSWYQQALGQGPQFIFQYYREEENGRGNFPPRFSGLQFPNYSSELNVNALELDDSALYLCASSLPNRGLREQYFGPGTRLTVT.

Within the sample, this clonotype is medium-sized. In DNA form, the CDR3 reads TGTGCCAGCTCCGCGGAGGGGGCCGATAATTCACCCCTCCACTTT. Translating gives CASSAEGADNSPLHF. The chain recombines TRBV18 with TRBJ1-6; TRBD1 matches 7 bases. After removal of 6 bases from V and 5 bases from J, the junction contained 7 bases not matched to a gene. The CDR3 runs to 15 residues. The V gene's germline CDR1 is KGHSH and CDR2 LQKENI.

The rearrangement joins TRBV5-1 to TRBJ1-3, with D possibly being TRBD1 (5 bases). Germline V gene lookup returns CDR1 SGHRS and CDR2 YFSETQ. CDR3 length: 16 residues. V lost 7 bases and J 9 bases, leaving 26 bases between the germline ends. CDR3 protein: CASRDLRPRVITTIYF. For the CDR3, the DNA is TGCGCCAGCCGCGACCTGAGGCCCAGGGTAATTACCACCATATATTTT.

This clonotype came up many times. The chain uses TRBV6-1 and TRBJ1-1; a possible D gene is TRBD1 (6 bases). Germline V CDR1 and CDR2: MNHNS, SASEGT. Trimming left V 2 bases short and J 8 bases short, with 12 bases between. The length of the CDR3 is 13 residues. CDR3 sequence (DNA): TGTGCCAGCAGTGAACTGGGACATCGGGAAGCTTTCTTT. This gives the protein CASSELGHREAFF.

The CDR3 region is CASSFQGLYEQYF. In nucleotides, the CDR3 is TGTGCCAGCAGCTTCCAGGGTCTCTACGAGCAGTACTTC. This chain joins TRBV5-6 and TRBJ2-7; weak D call: TRBD1 (5 bases). The ends were cut back, 2 bases at V and 3 bases at J, with 9 bases in the middle. Germline assignment: CDR1 SGHDT and CDR2 YYEEEE. The CDR3 covers 13 residues.

The rearrangement uses TRBV12-3 or TRBV12-4 and TRBJ1-1; D remains unclear. V was shortened by 3 bases and J by 4 bases, with 9 bases between the two germline ends. This CDR3 is built from 13 residues. CDR3 sequence reads: CASSLGSLTEAFF. The CDR3 DNA reads TGTGCCAGCAGTTTGGGCAGCCTCACTGAAGCTTTCTTT.

The rearrangement uses TRBV20-1 and TRBJ2-1; 7 positions match TRBD2. The germline gives CDR1 DFQATT, CDR2 SNEGSKA (reference sequence). The CDR3 is 14 amino acids. V lost 3 bases, J lost 4 bases, and 6 bases stayed unmatched. CDR3 nucleotides: TGCAGTGCTAGTTGGGAGGGCCAGTACAATGAGCAGTTCTTC. It translates to CSASWEGQYNEQFF.

The table lists this clonotype with a count of one. This chain links TRBV19 with TRBJ2-7; the match to TRBD1 covers 9 bases. Unmatched junction bases numbered 6, after V lost 7 bases and J lost 2 bases. The CDR3 covers 14 residues. Per germline, CDR1 LNHDA and CDR2 SQIVND (reference sequence). In DNA, the CDR3 is TGTGCCAGTAATCCAGGGACAGGGACCTACGAGCAGTACTTC. Translation gives CASNPGTGTYEQYF.